The present TCR beta chain was sequenced within a study of OX40 agonist ivuxolimab in advanced cancers. As regards this clone: An end of the junction does not agree with germline; a read error may underlie this.

Only in-frame clones appear in the TCRdb table, and some are missing; sequencing was by immunoSEQ multiplex PCR. Of over 60,000 clones in the sample, roughly 94% were seen once. The CDR3 extends over 16 amino acids. Per germline, CDR1 MGHRA and CDR2 YSYEKL. The TCR was taken from an adult with an advanced solid tumor such as melanoma, head and neck, liver or kidney cancer. Here the sequenced sample was CD4+ or CD8+ T cells sorted from blood, taken in a trial of the OX40 agonist ivuxolimab. The J gene is TRBJ2-1, the V gene TRBV4-1; TRBD2 agrees at 14 bases. CDR3 region: CTSSLGLAGGGNEQFF. The CDR3 bases are TGCACCAGCAGCCTAGGACTAGCGGGGGGAGGCAATGAGCAGTTCTTC.